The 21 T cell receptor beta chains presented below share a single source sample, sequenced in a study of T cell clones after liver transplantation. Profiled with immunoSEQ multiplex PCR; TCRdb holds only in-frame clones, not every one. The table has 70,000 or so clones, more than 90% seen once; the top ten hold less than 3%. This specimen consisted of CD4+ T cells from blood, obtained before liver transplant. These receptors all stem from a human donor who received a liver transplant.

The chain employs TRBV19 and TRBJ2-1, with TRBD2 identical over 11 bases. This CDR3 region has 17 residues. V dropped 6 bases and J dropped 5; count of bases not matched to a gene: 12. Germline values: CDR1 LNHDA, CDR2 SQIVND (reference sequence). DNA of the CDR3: TGTGCCAGTAGAAGGCTAGCGGGAGGTATTCAACACAATGAGCAGTTCTTC. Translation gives CASRRLAGGIQHNEQFF.

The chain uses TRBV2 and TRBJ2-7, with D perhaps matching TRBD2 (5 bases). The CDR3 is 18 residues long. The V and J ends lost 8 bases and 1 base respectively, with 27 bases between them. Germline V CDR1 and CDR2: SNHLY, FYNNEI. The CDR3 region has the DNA TGTGCCAGCCGACCAACCGTGGACGGGATCCCTTTTTCCTACGAGCAGTACTTC. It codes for CASRPTVDGIPFSYEQYF.

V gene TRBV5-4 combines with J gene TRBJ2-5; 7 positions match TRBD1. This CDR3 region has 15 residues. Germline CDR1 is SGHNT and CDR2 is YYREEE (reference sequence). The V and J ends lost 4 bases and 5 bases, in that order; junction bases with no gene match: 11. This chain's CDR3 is CASSQRQGKVETQYF. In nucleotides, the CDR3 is TGTGCCAGCAGCCAGCGACAGGGAAAGGTGGAGACCCAGTACTTC.

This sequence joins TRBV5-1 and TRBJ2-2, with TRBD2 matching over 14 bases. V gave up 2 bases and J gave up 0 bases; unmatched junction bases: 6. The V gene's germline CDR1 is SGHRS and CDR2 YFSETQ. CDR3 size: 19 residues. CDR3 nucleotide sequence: TGCGCCAGCAGCTTCGGACTAGCGGGAGGACTTACGAACACCGGGGAGCTGTTTTTT. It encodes CASSFGLAGGLTNTGELFF.

The CDR3 loop reads CASSKQGSAGQPQHF. The CDR3 DNA reads TGTGCCAGCAGTAAACAGGGCTCGGCGGGACAGCCCCAGCATTTT. This chain uses TRBV6-5 with TRBJ1-5, with D possibly being TRBD1 (6 bases). This CDR3 comprises 15 residues. Germline lookup yields CDR1 MNHEY and CDR2 SVGAGI. V gave up 5 bases and J gave up 7 bases, with 18 bases separating them.

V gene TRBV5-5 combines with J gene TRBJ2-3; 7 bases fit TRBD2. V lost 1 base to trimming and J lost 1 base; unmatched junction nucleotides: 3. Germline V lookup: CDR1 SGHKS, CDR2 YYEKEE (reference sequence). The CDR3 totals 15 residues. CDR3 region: CASSLTGGRTDTQYF. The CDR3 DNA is TGTGCCAGCAGCTTGACGGGAGGCCGCACAGATACGCAGTATTTT.

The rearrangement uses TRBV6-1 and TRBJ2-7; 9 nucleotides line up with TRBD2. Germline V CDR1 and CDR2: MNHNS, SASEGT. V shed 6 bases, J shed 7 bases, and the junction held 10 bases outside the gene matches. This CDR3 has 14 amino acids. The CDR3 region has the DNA TGTGCCAGCAGCCGTCTAGCGGGACTCGGAGAGCAGTACTTC. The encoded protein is CASSRLAGLGEQYF.

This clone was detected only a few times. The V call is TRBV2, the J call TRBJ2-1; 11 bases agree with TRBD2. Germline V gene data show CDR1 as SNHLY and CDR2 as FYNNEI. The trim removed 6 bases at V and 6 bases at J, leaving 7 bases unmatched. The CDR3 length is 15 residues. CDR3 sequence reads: CASSQDGTSGNEQFF. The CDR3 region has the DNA TGTGCCAGCAGCCAAGACGGGACTAGCGGCAATGAGCAGTTCTTC.

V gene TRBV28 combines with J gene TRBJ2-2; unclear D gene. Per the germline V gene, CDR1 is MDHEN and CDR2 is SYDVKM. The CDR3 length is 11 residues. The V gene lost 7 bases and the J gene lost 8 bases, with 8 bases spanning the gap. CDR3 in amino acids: CASIKSGELFF. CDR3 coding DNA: TGTGCCAGCATAAAGTCGGGGGAGCTGTTTTTT.

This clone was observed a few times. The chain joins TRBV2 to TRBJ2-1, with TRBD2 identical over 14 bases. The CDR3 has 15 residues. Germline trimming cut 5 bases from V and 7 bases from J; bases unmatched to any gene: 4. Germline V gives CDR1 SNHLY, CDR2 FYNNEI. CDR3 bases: TGTGCCAGCAGTAAGGGACTAGCGGGAGCAAATGAGCAGTTCTTC. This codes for CASSKGLAGANEQFF.

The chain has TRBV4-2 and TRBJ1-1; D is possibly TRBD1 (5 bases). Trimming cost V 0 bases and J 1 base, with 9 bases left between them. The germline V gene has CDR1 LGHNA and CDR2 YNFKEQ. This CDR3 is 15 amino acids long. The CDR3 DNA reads TGTGCCAGCAGCCAAGATACAGGTGAGAACACTGAAGCTTTCTTT. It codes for CASSQDTGENTEAFF.

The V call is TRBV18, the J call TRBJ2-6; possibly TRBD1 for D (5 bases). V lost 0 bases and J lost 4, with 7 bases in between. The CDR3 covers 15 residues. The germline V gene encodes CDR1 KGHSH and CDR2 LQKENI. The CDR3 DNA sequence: TGTGCCAGCTCACCACCGACAGCAGGGGCCAACGTCCTGACTTTC. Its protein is CASSPPTAGANVLTF.

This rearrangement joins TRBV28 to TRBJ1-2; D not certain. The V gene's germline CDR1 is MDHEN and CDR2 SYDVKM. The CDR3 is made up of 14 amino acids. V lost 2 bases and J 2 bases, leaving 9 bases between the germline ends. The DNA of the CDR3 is TGTGCCAGCAGTTTACTACATGTAAACTATGGCTACACCTTC. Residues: CASSLLHVNYGYTF.

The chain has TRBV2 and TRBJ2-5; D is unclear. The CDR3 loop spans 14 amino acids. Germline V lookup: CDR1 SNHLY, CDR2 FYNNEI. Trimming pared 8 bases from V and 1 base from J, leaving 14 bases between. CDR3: CASSSILAQETQYF. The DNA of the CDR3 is TGTGCCAGCTCCTCCATCCTGGCCCAAGAGACCCAGTACTTC.

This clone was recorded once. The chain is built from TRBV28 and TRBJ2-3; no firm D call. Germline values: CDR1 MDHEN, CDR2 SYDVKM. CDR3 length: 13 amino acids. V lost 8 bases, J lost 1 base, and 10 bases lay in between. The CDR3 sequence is CASWVSGTDTQYF. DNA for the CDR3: TGTGCCAGCTGGGTTTCGGGCACAGATACGCAGTATTTT.

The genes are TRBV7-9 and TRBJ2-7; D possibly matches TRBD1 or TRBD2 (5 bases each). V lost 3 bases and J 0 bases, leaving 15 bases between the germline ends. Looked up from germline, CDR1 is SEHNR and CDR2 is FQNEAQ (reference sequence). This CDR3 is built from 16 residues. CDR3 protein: CASSFWETESSYEQYF. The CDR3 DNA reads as TGTGCCAGCAGCTTCTGGGAGACAGAGAGCTCCTACGAGCAGTACTTC.

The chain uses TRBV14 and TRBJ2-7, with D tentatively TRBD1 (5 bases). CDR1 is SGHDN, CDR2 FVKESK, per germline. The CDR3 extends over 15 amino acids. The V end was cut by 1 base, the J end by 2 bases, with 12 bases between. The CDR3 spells CASSQGQADTYEQYF. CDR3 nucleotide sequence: TGTGCCAGCAGCCAAGGTCAGGCGGACACCTACGAGCAGTACTTC.

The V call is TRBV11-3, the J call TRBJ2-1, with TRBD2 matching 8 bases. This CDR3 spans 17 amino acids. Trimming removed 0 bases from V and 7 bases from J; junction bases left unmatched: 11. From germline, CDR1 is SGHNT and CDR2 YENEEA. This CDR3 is CASSLDLGGRKMNEQFF. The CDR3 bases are TGTGCCAGCAGCTTAGATCTGGGCGGGAGGAAGATGAATGAGCAGTTCTTC.

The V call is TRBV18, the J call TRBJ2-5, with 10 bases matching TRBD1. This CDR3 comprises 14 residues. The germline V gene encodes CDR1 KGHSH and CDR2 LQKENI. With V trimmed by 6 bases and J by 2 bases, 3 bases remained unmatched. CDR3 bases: TGTGCCAGCTCTCGGGACAGGGGACAAGAGACCCAGTACTTC. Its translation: CASSRDRGQETQYF. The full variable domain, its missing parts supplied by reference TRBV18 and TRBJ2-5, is NAGVMQNPRHLVRRRGQEARLRCSPMKGHSHVYWYRQLPEEGLKFMVYLQKENIIDESGMPKERFSAEFPKEGPSILRIQQVVRGDSAAYFCASSRDRGQETQYFGPGTRLLVL.

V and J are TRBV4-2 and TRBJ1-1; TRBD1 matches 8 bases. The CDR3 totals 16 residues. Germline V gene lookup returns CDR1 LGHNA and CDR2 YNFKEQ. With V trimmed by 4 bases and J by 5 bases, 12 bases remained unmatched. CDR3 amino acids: CASSPRARGQGTEAFF. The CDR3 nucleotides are TGTGCCAGCAGCCCCCGGGCCAGGGGGCAGGGTACTGAAGCTTTCTTT.

The CDR3 DNA follows: TGCAGCGTTTTGCGTGAGGAGACCCAGTACTTC. This translates into CSVLREETQYF. This chain connects TRBV29-1 to TRBJ2-5; no firm D call. Trimming cost V 5 bases and J 5 bases, with 9 bases left between them. The CDR3 runs 11 residues. Germline values: CDR1 SQVTM, CDR2 ANQGSEA.